Sequencing of this TCR beta chain was carried out in a study of vaccination and CD4 T cells after COVID-19. Study at large: At a median about 78 days (range 14 to 241) after dose two, post-vaccine samples were obtained. The authors gave control cultures a CEFX pool, an HIV-1 Nef pool, or no peptide.

The Oncomine TCR Beta short-read assay generated sequence data from the DNA of cultured CD4+ T cells. One entry per CDR3 protein, called by TCRdb with MiXCR from the PCR reads. The table lists around 12,000 distinct CDR3 sequences, around 32% of them singletons, with almost 35% in the top ten. Of note for this clonotype: Its target is not known.

Treatment denoted: approximately nine-day PBMC culture with coronavirus spike peptide pools or control peptides (ViraFEST assay). Germline V gene data show CDR1 as SGHRS and CDR2 as YFSETQ. There are 14 residues in the CDR3. With V trimmed by 4 bases and J by 5 bases, 5 bases remained unmatched. The starting material was CD4+ T cells from blood, cultured in vitro, obtained before SARS-CoV-2 vaccination. The sequence was obtained from a human donor who received a COVID-19 vaccine. The chain employs TRBV5-1 and TRBJ1-2; 10 nucleotides line up with TRBD1. The CDR3 nucleotides read TGCGCCAGCAGCGTGGGACAGGGGAGGTATGGCTACACCTTC. Translating gives CASSVGQGRYGYTF.